Following are 9 T cell receptor beta chains from one sample sequenced in a study of CD8 T cells in Susac syndrome. Roughly 0.45 to 1 ug RNA was reverse transcribed with random hexamers. TCRdb passed the immunoSEQ multiplex PCR reads through MiXCR, listing each CDR3 protein once. The data hold over 150,000 distinct CDR3 sequences, with 90% to 95% observed a single time. The sample taken for sequencing was CD4+ T cells from PBMCs. The receptors were gathered from a human donor with multiple sclerosis.

This sequence joins TRBV9 and TRBJ2-6; 11 nucleotides align to TRBD2. Germline loops: CDR1 SGDLS, CDR2 YYNGEE. CDR3 length equals 19 residues. Trimming took 0 bases from V and 4 from J; bases not matched to a gene: 9. CDR3 coding DNA: TGTGCCAGCAGCGTAGCGGCTAGCGGGAGGTCTTCAGGGGCCAACGTCCTGACTTTC. It specifies CASSVAASGRSSGANVLTF.

This chain uses TRBV12-5 with TRBJ2-6, with D perhaps matching TRBD1 (5 bases). CDR1 and CDR2 from the germline V gene are LGHNT and FRNRAP. This CDR3 has 16 amino acids. V lost 5 bases and J 4 bases, leaving 15 bases between the germline ends. The CDR3 sequence is CASGPSQGSGANVLTF. CDR3 bases: TGTGCTAGTGGTCCATCCCAGGGTTCCGGGGCCAACGTCCTGACTTTC.

The J gene is TRBJ2-7, the V gene TRBV9; 8 bases are shared with TRBD1. CDR3 length: 13 residues. Trimming cost V 4 bases and J 3 bases; bases outside gene matches: 3. Germline V CDR1 and CDR2: SGDLS, YYNGEE. As DNA, the CDR3 is TGTGCCAGCAGCACCGGACAGGGCTACGAGCAGTACTTC. Translated: CASSTGQGYEQYF.

The chain carries TRBV30 and TRBJ1-1, with 9 bases aligning to TRBD1. The CDR3 runs 13 residues. The J segment lost 4 bases and the V segment lost 4 bases, leaving 4 bases of the junction unmatched. CDR1 is GTSNPN, CDR2 SVGIG, per germline (reference sequence). CDR3 amino acids: CAWKGQGFTEAFF. The CDR3 nucleotides read TGTGCCTGGAAGGGACAGGGTTTCACTGAAGCTTTCTTT.

V gene TRBV18 combines with J gene TRBJ2-5; 7 bases agree with TRBD2. V trimming: 0 bases; J trimming: 7 bases; junction bases outside the gene matches: 5. Germline values: CDR1 KGHSH, CDR2 LQKENI. The CDR3 extends over 14 amino acids. CDR3 DNA sequence: TGTGCCAGCTCACCACCGGCGAGGGAGGGGACCCAGTACTTC. Translated: CASSPPAREGTQYF.

This clonotype has a single count. The gene calls are TRBV29-1 and TRBJ2-1; D may be TRBD1 (5 bases). V was shortened by 8 bases and J by 1 base, with 9 bases between the two germline ends. The CDR3 has 12 amino acids. CDR1 SQVTM and CDR2 ANQGSEA come from the germline V gene. The DNA for the CDR3 is TGCAGCTTCAGGGTTTCCTACAATGAGCAGTTCTTC. Protein product: CSFRVSYNEQFF.

This clonotype has only one observation. The rearrangement uses TRBV20-1 and TRBJ2-3, with a possible D match to TRBD2 (7 bases). Trimming shortened V by 7 bases and J by 2 bases, and 13 bases separated the two germline ends. The germline V gene encodes CDR1 DFQATT and CDR2 SNEGSKA (reference sequence). This CDR3 region has 13 residues. The DNA for the CDR3 is TGCAGTGGCAGGGCGGGGGCCACAGATACGCAGTATTTT. This gives the protein CSGRAGATDTQYF.

The V gene is TRBV12-3 or TRBV12-4, the J gene TRBJ1-2; D gene uncertain. The CDR3 is made up of 12 amino acids. V gave up 4 bases and J gave up 8 bases, with 11 bases separating them. The CDR3, as DNA: TGTGCCAGCAGTTCGACTTTCGACGGCTACACCTTC. As protein: CASSSTFDGYTF.

The gene calls are TRBV12-3 or TRBV12-4 and TRBJ1-2; 7 positions agree with TRBD1. The CDR3 spans 12 residues. The ends lost 6 bases at V and 8 bases at J; junction bases unmatched: 6. CDR3 region: CASSRQGRGYTF. CDR3 sequence (DNA): TGTGCCAGCAGCCGACAGGGACGCGGCTACACCTTC.